This T cell receptor beta chain was recorded in a study of tumor-infiltrating lymphocytes in primary liver carcinoma. Study summary: The study reported T1-T3 N0M0 tumors spanning 4.2 to 10 cm.

Unsorted whole blood yielded the blood RNA, and germline DNA was also extracted. Germline V gene sequence: CDR1 MNHNY, CDR2 SVGAGI (reference sequence). The trim removed 8 bases at V and 3 bases at J, leaving 7 bases unmatched. The CDR3 is 14 residues long. Making TCR beta cDNA involved 400 to 600 ng total RNA and a constant-region primer. Slightly modified ARM-PCR, run as three nested multiplex PCR rounds, produced the TCR beta libraries. The study ran its first two PCR rounds for 9 to 10 cycles each, using TRBV1-TRBV30 forward primers and a C-beta reverse primer. TCRdb used MiXCR to reprocess the multiplex PCR reads, holding one entry per CDR3 protein. Among approximately 320,000 distinct CDR3 sequences, roughly three fifths were seen once, and the ten largest hold over 15%.

Sequencing was carried out using peripheral blood. The origin of this receptor is a woman aged 25-40 years with primary liver carcinoma and hepatitis B virus infection. The chain links TRBV6-6 to TRBJ1-5; 7 bases are a match to TRBD1. CDR3 DNA: TGTGCCAGCCAGGGGGGGTTTGCCAATCAGCCCCAGCATTTT. Translated: CASQGGFANQPQHF.